The source of this T cell receptor (beta chain) is a study of T cell repertoires in cytomegalovirus infection. Study-wide background: Public signatures in TCR beta pointed to CMV infection and matching HLA type.

This clonotype has a count of ten or more. Its antigen is unidentified. CDR1 SGHDT and CDR2 YYEEEE come from the germline V gene. The CDR3 contains 14 residues. Trimming took off 4 bases at V and 5 bases at J, with 15 bases between the two ends. TCRdb reanalysed the reads using MiXCR and keeps one entry per CDR3 protein. The sample lists more than 55,000 distinct CDR3 sequences, approximately 22% seen once, with approximately 61% in the top ten. V gene TRBV5-6 combines with J gene TRBJ2-5; D is undetermined. The source was CD8+ T cells from cultured PBMCs, collected from culture after CMV antigen stimulation. This TCR was sampled from a human donor in good health (CMV status not recorded). Some clones in this sample may be carry-over from other donors' samples. The CDR3 protein is CASSPGVGSETQYF. Written as DNA, the CDR3 is TGTGCCAGCAGCCCCGGAGTCGGTTCGGAGACCCAGTACTTC. The full variable domain, with the rest looked up from reference TRBV5-6 and TRBJ2-5, is DAGVTQSPTHLIKTRGQQVTLRCSPKSGHDTVSWYQQALGQGPQFIFQYYEEEERQRGNFPDRFSGHQFPNYSSELNVNALLLGDSALYLCASSPGVGSETQYFGPGTRLLVL.